Following are 7 T cell receptor beta chains from one sample sequenced in a study of blood T cell repertoires in COVID-19. Libraries were prepared by immunoSEQ multiplex PCR; TCRdb keeps only in-frame clonotypes and omits some of them. This sample has a few hundred thousand clones, with approximately 85% found just once. Material: PBMCs or T cells enriched from blood (not recorded which). The receptors were sampled from a woman in her 50s who had recovered from COVID-19.

This clone appeared a few times. V gene TRBV27 combines with J gene TRBJ2-7, with D uncertain. Germline V gene lookup returns CDR1 MNHEY and CDR2 SMNVEV (reference sequence). This CDR3 contains 14 residues. Trimming stripped 4 bases from V and 0 bases from J, with 10 bases between. The CDR3 nucleotides read TGTGCCAGCAGTTCCCAGCGAACCTCCTACGAGCAGTACTTC. Translated, it gives CASSSQRTSYEQYF.

The chain employs TRBV9 and TRBJ2-1; maybe TRBD2 (6 bases). CDR1 is SGDLS, CDR2 YYNGEE, per germline. The CDR3 has 13 amino acids. With 3 bases removed from V and 6 bases from J, the gap between germline ends came to 10 bases. CDR3 DNA: TGTGCCAGCAGCGCGACTAGTCGCAATGAGCAGTTCTTC. Translating gives CASSATSRNEQFF.

This chain uses TRBV6-6 with TRBJ1-2, with 9 nucleotides matching TRBD1. The CDR3 has 16 residues. Germline trimming cut 2 bases from V and 5 bases from J; bases unmatched to any gene: 9. CDR1 and CDR2 (germline): MNHNY, SVGAGI (reference sequence). Here the CDR3 reads CASSYVGRTGAYGYTF. In nucleotides, the CDR3 is TGTGCCAGCAGTTACGTGGGACGGACAGGGGCTTATGGCTACACCTTC.

The chain joins TRBV19 to TRBJ2-2, with D uncertain. The V end was cut by 3 bases, the J end by 1 base, with 6 bases between. The CDR3 runs 14 residues. Germline V gives CDR1 LNHDA, CDR2 SQIVND (reference sequence). The CDR3 DNA sequence: TGTGCCAGTAGTATTTTCAGGAACACCGGGGAGCTGTTTTTT. Translated: CASSIFRNTGELFF.

This sequence joins TRBV9 and TRBJ1-1; tentatively, D is TRBD1 (6 bases). From germline, CDR1 is SGDLS and CDR2 YYNGEE. The CDR3 loop spans 15 amino acids. Trimming left V 4 bases short and J 0 bases short, with 13 bases between. The CDR3 nucleotides read TGTGCCAGCAGCAAAGGACAGACCCTGAACACTGAAGCTTTCTTT. This gives the protein CASSKGQTLNTEAFF.

The chain employs TRBV15 and TRBJ2-1, with TRBD2 identical over 12 bases. Germline V lookup: CDR1 LNHNV, CDR2 YYDKDF (reference sequence). Trimming took 1 base from V and 9 from J; bases not matched to a gene: 7. This CDR3 is 16 amino acids long. The CDR3 reads CATSRVRLAGVAEQFF. DNA for the CDR3: TGTGCCACCAGCAGAGTTCGACTAGCGGGAGTGGCTGAGCAGTTCTTC.

The chain couples TRBV11-3 to TRBJ1-3, with unresolved D. The CDR3 runs 16 residues. CDR1 and CDR2 (germline): SGHNT, YENEEA. V was shortened by 1 base and J by 0 bases, with 10 bases between the two germline ends. CDR3 nucleotide sequence: TGTGCCAGCAGCTTAGGGGCGTCCAGCTCTGGAAACACCATATATTTT. Translating gives CASSLGASSSGNTIYF.